This T cell receptor beta chain was recovered during a study of T cells in Graves' hyperthyroidism and ophthalmopathy. RNA transcripts were the template for amplifying TCR beta CDR3 regions. The TCR CDR3 first-round RT-PCR relied on the HTBI primer set. Via MiXCR, TCRdb re-called the multiplex PCR reads, giving one row per CDR3 protein. The profile shows about 560,000 distinct CDR3 sequences, approximately 14% of them singletons. Points from the study as a whole: Most expanded thyroid clonotypes above 0.001 also appeared in blood.

The table lists this clonotype with many counts. No antigen is known for it. This sequence originates from a woman in her twenties or thirties with Graves' hyperthyroidism. The material sequenced was blood.

The CDR3 region is CASLPGGRETQYF. For the CDR3, the DNA is TGTGCCAGCCTACCGGGAGGAAGAGAGACCCAGTACTTC. V and J are TRBV12-3 or TRBV12-4 and TRBJ2-5; 7 nucleotides align to TRBD2. Trimming at V came to 8 bases and at J to 4 bases, leaving 7 bases not matched to a gene. The CDR3 loop spans 13 amino acids.